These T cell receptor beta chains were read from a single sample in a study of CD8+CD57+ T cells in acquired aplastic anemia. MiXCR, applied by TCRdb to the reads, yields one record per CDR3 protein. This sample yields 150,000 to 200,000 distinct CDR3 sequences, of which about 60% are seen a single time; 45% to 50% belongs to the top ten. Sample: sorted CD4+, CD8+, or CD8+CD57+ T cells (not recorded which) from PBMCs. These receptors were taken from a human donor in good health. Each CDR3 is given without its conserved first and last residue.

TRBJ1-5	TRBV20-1	SARDVSNQPQH
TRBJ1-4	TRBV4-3	ASSQEPGQGGEKLF
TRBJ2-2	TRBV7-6	ASSFTTGQGYTGELF
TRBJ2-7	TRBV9	ASSPTGHEQY
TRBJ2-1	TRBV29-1	SAEGTRAGGEQF
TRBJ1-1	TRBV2	AGQGAVDTEAF
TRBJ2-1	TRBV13	ASALTATFVHEQF
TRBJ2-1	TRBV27	ASSIGTVSYNEQF
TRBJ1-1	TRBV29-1	SVADRAGVGTEAF
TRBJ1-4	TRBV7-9	ASSASLGKLF
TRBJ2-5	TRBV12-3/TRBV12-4	ASSPGLAAVAQY
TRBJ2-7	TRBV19	ASSIRGAEDEQY
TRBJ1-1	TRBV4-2	ASSQDLEENTEAF
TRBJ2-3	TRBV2	ASSEETGSTDTQY
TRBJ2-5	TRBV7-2	ASSELAGKETQY
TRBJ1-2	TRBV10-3	ASSYLGTGDGGYT
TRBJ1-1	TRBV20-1	SARARNTEAF
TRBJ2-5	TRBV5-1	ASSLDPGSQETQY
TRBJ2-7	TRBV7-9	ASSLGASEQY
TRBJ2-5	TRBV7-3	ASSAANQETQY
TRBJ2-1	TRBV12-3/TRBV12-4	ASSPRRGSYNEQF
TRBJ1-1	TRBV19	ASSIALGQTEAF
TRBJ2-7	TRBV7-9	ASSSDRDRGPYEQY
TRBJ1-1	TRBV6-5	ASLGRFNTEAF
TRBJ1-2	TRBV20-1	SARGEGGRGYT
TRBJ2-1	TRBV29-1	SVVRGPPEQF
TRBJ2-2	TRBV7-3	ASSLPGGGNTGELF
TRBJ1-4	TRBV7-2	ASSFEVGPTNEKLF
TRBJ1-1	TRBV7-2	ASSSSLQNTEAF
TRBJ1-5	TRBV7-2	ASSLEGRGPQPQH
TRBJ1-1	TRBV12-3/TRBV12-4	ASSRDEAF